Below are 19 T cell receptor beta chains sequenced from a single sample in a study of B cell selection in AIRE deficiency. Assay used: immunoSEQ multiplex PCR; TCRdb lists only in-frame clones, some missing. The repertoire consists of around 26,000 clones, with about 90% occurring once and the leading ten covering around 1.1%. Regulatory T cells were sorted as CD4+CD25hiCD127low/negative cells. The material sequenced was CD4+CD25+ Tregs sorted from PBMCs. The receptors stem from a human donor in good health.

This chain uses TRBV6-5 with TRBJ1-1; 8 bases are a match to TRBD1. Unmatched junction bases numbered 6, after V lost 2 bases and J lost 1 base. The V gene's germline CDR1 is MNHEY and CDR2 SVGAGI. The CDR3 sequence is 16 residues long. CDR3 coding DNA: TGTGCCAGCAGTTACCACAGGGGGGGGAAGAACACTGAAGCTTTCTTT. Translated: CASSYHRGGKNTEAFF.

The V call is TRBV6-6, the J call TRBJ1-2; the D gene is possibly TRBD1 (5 bases). This CDR3 contains 13 residues. Germline V gene lookup returns CDR1 MNHNY and CDR2 SVGAGI (reference sequence). Trimming shortened V by 0 bases and J by 6 bases, and 8 bases separated the two germline ends. CDR3 amino acids: CASSYSGLDGYTF. CDR3 DNA sequence: TGTGCCAGCAGTTACTCGGGACTTGATGGCTACACCTTC.

As to this clone: The junction does not match germline at one end; this may be a read error. This rearrangement joins TRBV7-9 to TRBJ2-2; TRBD1 matches at 7 bases. The V gene's germline CDR1 is SEHNR and CDR2 FQNEAQ (reference sequence). There are 15 residues in the CDR3. The CDR3, as DNA: TGTGCCAGCAGCCTCGAGGCAGGGGGACACCGGGGAGCTGTTTTT. It codes for CASSLEAGGHRGAVF.

The V gene is TRBV4-3, the J gene TRBJ2-7; TRBD2 matches 10 bases. The CDR3 loop spans 17 amino acids. Germline CDR1 reads LGHNA; CDR2 reads YSLEER. The V and J ends lost 1 base and 7 bases, in that order; junction bases with no gene match: 13. As DNA, the CDR3 is TGCGCCAGCAGCCAAGCGAAGAAACTAGCGGGGTATGGTGAGCAGTACTTC. Translated, it gives CASSQAKKLAGYGEQYF.

V is TRBV2 and J is TRBJ1-3; D gene uncertain. Trimming shortened V by 8 bases and J by 0 bases, and 2 bases separated the two germline ends. The CDR3 runs to 11 residues. CDR1 is SNHLY and CDR2 is FYNNEI in the germline V gene. Here the CDR3 DNA reads TGTGCCAGCTACTCTGGAAACACCATATATTTT. It translates to CASYSGNTIYF.

The rearrangement joins TRBV7-2 to TRBJ1-5; D is unresolved. Trimming left V 4 bases short and J 4 bases short, with 14 bases between. CDR3 length equals 15 residues. The germline V gene has CDR1 SGHTA and CDR2 FQGNSA. The CDR3 sequence is CASSSGGGLNQPQHF. The DNA of the CDR3 is TGTGCCAGCAGCTCAGGAGGAGGTTTAAATCAGCCCCAGCATTTT. The complete variable domain, with remaining parts taken from reference TRBV7-2 and TRBJ1-5, reads GAGVSQSPSNKVTEKGKDVELRCDPISGHTALYWYRQSLGQGLEFLIYFQGNSAPDKSGLPSDRFSAERTGGSVSTLTIQRTQQEDSAVYLCASSSGGGLNQPQHFGDGTRLSIL.

This sequence joins TRBV5-4 and TRBJ2-5, with 8 bases that match TRBD2. The V gene end was trimmed by 0 bases and the J gene end by 3 bases; junction bases not matched to a gene: 1. The CDR3 covers 14 residues. Germline assignment: CDR1 SGHNT and CDR2 YYREEE (reference sequence). CDR3 bases: TGTGCCAGCAGCTTGGTAGCGGGGAAAGAGACCCAGTACTTC. This translates into CASSLVAGKETQYF.

The rearrangement joins TRBV19 to TRBJ1-2; D might be TRBD1 (5 bases). The CDR3 is made up of 14 amino acids. Per germline, CDR1 LNHDA and CDR2 SQIVND (reference sequence). Trimming stripped 1 base from V and 8 bases from J, with 14 bases between. The CDR3, as DNA: TGTGCCAGTAGTATAGTCCGAGAGGGACGCGGCTACACCTTC. This codes for CASSIVREGRGYTF. Together with reference TRBV19 and TRBJ1-2, the CDR3 gives the full variable domain: DGGITQSPKYLFRKEGQNVTLSCEQNLNHDAMYWYRQDPGQGLRLIYYSQIVNDFQKGDIAEGYSVSREKKESFPLTVTSAQKNPTAFYLCASSIVREGRGYTFGSGTRLTVV.

The gene calls are TRBV10-1 and TRBJ1-4; D remains ambiguous. The CDR3 loop spans 13 amino acids. Germline V gives CDR1 WNHNN, CDR2 SYGVQD (reference sequence). With 6 bases removed from V and 7 bases from J, the gap between germline ends came to 12 bases. The CDR3 spells CASSGSGGEKLFF. CDR3 DNA: TGCGCCAGCAGCGGGTCCGGTGGTGAAAAACTGTTTTTT.

This rearrangement joins TRBV4-2 to TRBJ2-7; tentative D call: TRBD2 (5 bases). V lost 0 bases and J 1 base, leaving 10 bases between the germline ends. The CDR3 consists of 15 residues. Germline assignment: CDR1 LGHNA and CDR2 YNFKEQ. This chain's CDR3 is CASSQERTLSYEQYF. CDR3 bases: TGTGCCAGCAGCCAAGAGAGGACTTTATCCTACGAGCAGTACTTC.

CDR3 DNA sequence: TGTGCCTGGAGTTGGGGGGACACTGAAGCTTTCTTT. It encodes CAWSWGDTEAFF. V is TRBV30 and J is TRBJ1-1; weak D call: TRBD1 (5 bases). CDR1 GTSNPN and CDR2 SVGIG come from the germline V gene (reference sequence). This CDR3 spans 12 amino acids. The V gene lost 2 bases and the J gene lost 3 bases, with 7 bases spanning the gap. The variable domain in full, with the rest retrieved from reference TRBV30 and TRBJ1-1, is SQTIHQWPATLVQPVGSPLSLECTVEGTSNPNLYWYRQAAGRGLQLLFYSVGIGQISSEVPQNLSASRPQDRQFILSSKKLLLSDSGFYLCAWSWGDTEAFFGQGTRLTVV.

The chain carries TRBV5-1 and TRBJ2-3; 7 bases are shared with TRBD1. The junction had 7 bases not matched to a gene; V was cut back by 4 bases and J by 2 bases. The germline V gene has CDR1 SGHRS and CDR2 YFSETQ. The CDR3 has 15 residues. CDR3 nucleotides: TGCGCCAGCAGCGAGGGGGCTGGCACCACAGATACGCAGTATTTT. Translation: CASSEGAGTTDTQYF.

The rearrangement joins TRBV7-6 to TRBJ2-7, with unresolved D. Germline-derived CDR1 and CDR2 are SGHVS and FNYEAQ. Trimming removed 3 bases at V and 7 bases at J, with 10 bases between. The CDR3 length is 12 residues. The CDR3 loop is CASSLDFAEQYF. The CDR3 nucleotides are TGTGCCAGCAGCTTGGATTTCGCGGAGCAGTACTTC.

The rearrangement uses TRBV27 and TRBJ1-5; the D gene is possibly TRBD1 (6 bases). CDR1 MNHEY and CDR2 SMNVEV come from the germline V gene (reference sequence). Trimming pared 7 bases from V and 2 bases from J, leaving 15 bases between. The CDR3 loop spans 15 amino acids. DNA of the CDR3: TGTGCCAGCATGAGGGGGGGCTGGGGCAATCAGCCCCAGCATTTT. Translated, it gives CASMRGGWGNQPQHF.

This sequence joins TRBV5-6 and TRBJ2-4; D might be TRBD2 (6 bases). In germline, CDR1 is SGHDT, CDR2 YYEEEE. The CDR3 is made up of 16 amino acids. V was pared by 1 base and J by 2 bases, with 13 bases between. As DNA, the CDR3 is TGTGCCAGCAGCTTGTTTCAGGGAGGAACCAAAAACATTCAGTACTTC. This gives the protein CASSLFQGGTKNIQYF.

The rearrangement links TRBV5-1 to TRBJ1-3; D gene unclear. The CDR3 sequence is 14 residues long. Germline lookup yields CDR1 SGHRS and CDR2 YFSETQ. Between the trimmed V and J ends, which lost 4 bases and 0 bases, there was a span of 8 bases. The CDR3 DNA follows: TGCGCCAGCAGCCCCGCCGGCTCTGGAAACACCATATATTTT. It translates to CASSPAGSGNTIYF.

This clone has a single count. This chain connects TRBV25-1 to TRBJ1-2, with TRBD1 matching 8 bases. Germline trimming cut 7 bases from V and 4 bases from J; bases unmatched to any gene: 11. The germline gives CDR1 MGHDK, CDR2 SYGVNS. This CDR3 has 15 amino acids. The CDR3 DNA reads as TGTGCCAGCACCCCAGGGGGCGGGGGGGGCTATGGCTACACCTTC. This encodes CASTPGGGGGYGYTF.

This chain uses TRBV28 with TRBJ1-6; TRBD1 matches 8 bases. The CDR3 is 15 amino acids. Germline V gene data show CDR1 as MDHEN and CDR2 as SYDVKM. With 4 bases clipped from V and 8 bases from J, the junction kept 7 bases outside the gene matches. This CDR3 reads CASSSGGTGDSPLHF. Written as DNA, the CDR3 is TGTGCCAGCAGTTCTGGGGGGACAGGCGATTCACCCCTCCACTTT.

Here the CDR3 reads CASNDGVGSGYTF. In nucleotides, the CDR3 is TGTGCCAGCAACGACGGGGTGGGGAGCGGCTACACCTTC. V is TRBV5-6 and J is TRBJ1-2; D is unresolved. There are 13 residues in the CDR3. V lost 6 bases and J lost 8, with 17 bases in between. Germline CDR1 is SGHDT and CDR2 is YYEEEE.